The rows below give T cell receptor beta chains drawn from one sample of a study of cytomegalovirus exposure and HLA in healthy donors. Sequenced by immunoSEQ multiplex PCR; TCRdb stores in-frame clones only, minus some. This table has 110,000 or so clones, about 78% appearing once. Sequencing used PBMCs. The receptor set was obtained from a woman in her 30s in good health and CMV-seropositive. CDR3s include the opening cysteine and the closing phenylalanine or tryptophan. A D gene is named only where the DNA matches it firmly. A row's size may be missing; if present it is once, few, many or a size class.

j_call d_call v_call clone_size cdr3_aa cdr3_nt
TRBJ2-2 TRBD2 TRBV5-5 - CASSRSSGSFTGELFF TGTGCCAGCAGCCGGAGTAGCGGGAGTTTTACCGGGGAGCTGTTTTTT
TRBJ1-1 - TRBV18 few CASSLTDADTEAFF TGTGCCAGCTCACTGACAGATGCGGACACTGAAGCTTTCTTT
TRBJ2-1 TRBD2 TRBV7-9 - CASRPSGVGEQFF TGTGCCAGCAGACCTAGCGGGGTTGGTGAGCAGTTCTTC
TRBJ2-1 TRBD2 TRBV15 - CATSRDLREAGNEQFF TGTGCCACCAGCAGAGATTTGCGGGAGGCCGGGAATGAGCAGTTCTTC
TRBJ2-3 - TRBV28 once CASRVRLSYPSPNTQYF TGTGCCAGCAGGGTACGGCTGTCGTACCCTAGTCCTAATACGCAGTATTTT
TRBJ1-3 - TRBV6-1 - CASSEKAQGAGNTIYF TGTGCCAGCAGTGAAAAGGCGCAGGGTGCCGGAAACACCATATATTTT
TRBJ1-1 - TRBV7-4 - CASSGQGNTEAFF TGTGCCAGCAGCGGTCAGGGGAACACTGAAGCTTTCTTT
TRBJ1-1 - TRBV11-3 - CASSIAVPNTEAFF TGTGCCAGCAGCATAGCAGTTCCGAACACTGAAGCTTTCTTT
TRBJ1-2 TRBD1 TRBV9 - CASSAQGFGAGYTF TGTGCCAGCAGCGCACAGGGGTTTGGTGCTGGCTACACCTTC
TRBJ2-5 - TRBV4-1 - CASSLGLSGRETQYF TGCGCCAGCAGTCTGGGTCTTAGCGGTCGAGAGACCCAGTACTTC
TRBJ2-7 TRBD1 TRBV14 once CASSPKSDRGYEQYF TGTGCCAGCAGCCCGAAGTCCGACAGGGGCTACGAGCAGTACTTC
TRBJ2-1 - TRBV5-3 - CARSSSGGTPIGDNEQFF TGTGCCAGAAGCTCCTCCGGTGGGACTCCAATCGGGGACAATGAGCAGTTCTTC
TRBJ2-1 TRBD1 TRBV2 - CASSHDRASNEQFF TGTGCCAGCAGCCACGACAGGGCTTCCAATGAGCAGTTCTTC
TRBJ1-2 TRBD1 TRBV6-6 - CASTEGQGVNYGYTF TGTGCCAGCACCGAGGGACAGGGCGTTAACTATGGCTACACCTTC
TRBJ2-3 TRBD1 TRBV25-1 once CASRDRSSTDTQYF TGTGCCAGCCGGGACAGGTCTAGCACAGATACGCAGTATTTT
TRBJ2-3 - TRBV6-5 - CASSYSGGPGFTQYF TGTGCCAGCAGTTACTCGGGAGGACCCGGATTTACGCAGTATTTT
TRBJ1-3 TRBD1 TRBV19 - CASSMTGTAGNTIYF TGTGCCAGTAGTATGACAGGGACAGCGGGAAACACCATATATTTT
TRBJ2-7 TRBD2 TRBV5-4 - CASSLGLAGDYEQYF TGTGCCAGCAGCTTGGGACTAGCGGGAGACTACGAGCAGTACTTC
TRBJ1-4 TRBD1 TRBV19 few CASRDQGAGLEKLFF TGTGCCAGTAGGGACCAGGGGGCCGGGTTGGAAAAACTGTTTTTT
TRBJ1-1 - TRBV7-7 - CAISPAGSTEAFF TGTGCTATATCCCCGGCGGGCAGCACTGAAGCTTTCTTT
TRBJ2-7 TRBD1 TRBV7-2 - CASSGRDRGGEQYF TGTGCCAGCAGCGGCCGGGACAGGGGAGGCGAGCAGTACTTC
TRBJ1-2 TRBD1 TRBV6-4 - CASSAQGGYGYTF TGTGCCAGCAGCGCTCAGGGGGGCTATGGCTACACCTTC
TRBJ2-7 TRBD2 TRBV27 - CASSPLGLASYEQYF TGTGCCAGCAGTCCGCTGGGACTAGCTTCCTACGAGCAGTACTTC
TRBJ2-7 - TRBV7-9 few CASSLRAAEQYF TGTGCCAGCAGCCTCAGGGCTGCGGAGCAGTACTTC
TRBJ1-4 - TRBV5-6 - CASSFQEINEKLFF TGTGCCAGCAGCTTCCAAGAGATTAATGAAAAACTGTTTTTT
TRBJ2-7 - TRBV6-5 - CASSFGGTDEQYF TGTGCCAGCAGTTTCGGGGGTACCGACGAGCAGTACTTC
TRBJ2-7 - TRBV13 - CASSKGGGRYEQYF TGTGCCAGCAGCAAGGGGGGGGGCAGGTACGAGCAGTACTTC
TRBJ2-2 - TRBV14 - CASSQDGAGTGELFF TGTGCCAGCAGCCAAGATGGGGCTGGCACCGGGGAGCTGTTTTTT
TRBJ2-3 TRBD2 TRBV5-1 - CASSLFSGGTAEDTQYF TGCGCCAGCAGCTTGTTTAGCGGGGGGACGGCAGAAGATACGCAGTATTTT
TRBJ2-7 - TRBV2 few CSSKEDAAYEQYF TGTTCTAGCAAGGAGGACGCGGCATACGAGCAGTACTTC